This T cell receptor (beta chain) was recorded in a study of early T cells in non-severe SARS-CoV-2 infection. V lost 4 bases and J lost 1; bases outside the gene matches: 5. Germline values: CDR1 SGHDT, CDR2 YYEEEE. The length of the CDR3 is 15 residues. Unique molecular identifiers (one per individual cDNA molecule) were attached. TCRdb processed the 5' RACE reads anew with MiXCR; each CDR3 protein has one entry. The sample yields tens of thousands of distinct CDR3 sequences, 11% seen once. The sequence derives from an adult who was a healthcare worker with PCR-confirmed SARS-CoV-2 infection or an uninfected control (not recorded which). The sequenced sample consisted of whole blood. The rearrangement links TRBV5-6 to TRBJ2-1; 7 bases align to TRBD2. CDR3 sequence (DNA): TGTGCCAGCAGCGGAGGGAGGGGTTCCTACAATGAGCAGTTCTTC. Amino acids: CASSGGRGSYNEQFF.